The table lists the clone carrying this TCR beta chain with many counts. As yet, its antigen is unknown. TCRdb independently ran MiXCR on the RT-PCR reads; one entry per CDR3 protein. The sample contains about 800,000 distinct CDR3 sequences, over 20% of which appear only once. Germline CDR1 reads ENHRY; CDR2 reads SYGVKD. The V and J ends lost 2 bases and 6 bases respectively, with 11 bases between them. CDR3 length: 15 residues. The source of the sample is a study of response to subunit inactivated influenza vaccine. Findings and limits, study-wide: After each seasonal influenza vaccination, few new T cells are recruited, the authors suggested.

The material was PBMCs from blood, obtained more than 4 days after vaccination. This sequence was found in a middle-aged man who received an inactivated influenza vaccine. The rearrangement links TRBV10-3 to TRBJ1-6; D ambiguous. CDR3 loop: CAISEVAKVNSPLHF. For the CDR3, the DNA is TGTGCCATCAGTGAGGTGGCTAAGGTTAATTCACCCCTCCACTTT.